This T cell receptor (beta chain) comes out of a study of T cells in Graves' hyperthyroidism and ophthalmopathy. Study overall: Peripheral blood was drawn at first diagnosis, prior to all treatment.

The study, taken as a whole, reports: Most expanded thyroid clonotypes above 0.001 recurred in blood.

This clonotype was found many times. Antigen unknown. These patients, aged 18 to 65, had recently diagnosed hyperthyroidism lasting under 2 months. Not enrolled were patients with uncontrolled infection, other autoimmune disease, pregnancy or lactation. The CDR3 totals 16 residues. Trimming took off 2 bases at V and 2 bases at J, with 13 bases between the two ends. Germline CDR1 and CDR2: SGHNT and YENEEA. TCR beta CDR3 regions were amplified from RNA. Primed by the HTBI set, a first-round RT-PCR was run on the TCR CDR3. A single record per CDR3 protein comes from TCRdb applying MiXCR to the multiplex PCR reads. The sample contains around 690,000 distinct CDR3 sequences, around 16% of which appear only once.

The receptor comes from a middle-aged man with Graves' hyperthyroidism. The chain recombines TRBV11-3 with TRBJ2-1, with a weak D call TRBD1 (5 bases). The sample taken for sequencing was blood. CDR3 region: CASSLWGSQTYNEQFF. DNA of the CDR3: TGTGCCAGCAGCTTATGGGGCTCCCAAACCTACAATGAGCAGTTCTTC.